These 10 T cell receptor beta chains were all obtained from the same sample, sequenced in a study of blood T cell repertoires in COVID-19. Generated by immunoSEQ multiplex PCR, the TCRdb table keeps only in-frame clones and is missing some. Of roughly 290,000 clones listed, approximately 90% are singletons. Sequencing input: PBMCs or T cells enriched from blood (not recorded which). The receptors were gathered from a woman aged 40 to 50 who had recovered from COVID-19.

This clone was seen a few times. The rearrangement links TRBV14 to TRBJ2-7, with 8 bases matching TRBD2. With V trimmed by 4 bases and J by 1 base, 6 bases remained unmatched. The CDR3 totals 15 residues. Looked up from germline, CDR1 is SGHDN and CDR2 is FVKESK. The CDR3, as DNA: TGTGCCAGCAGCCGAAGCGGGAGAGGGTCCTACGAGCAGTACTTC. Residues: CASSRSGRGSYEQYF.

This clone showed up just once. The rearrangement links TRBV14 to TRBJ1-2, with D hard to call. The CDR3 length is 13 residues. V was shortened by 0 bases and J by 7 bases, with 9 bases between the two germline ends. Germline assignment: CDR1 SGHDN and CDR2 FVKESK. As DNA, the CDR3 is TGTGCCAGCAGCCAAGAATTATCGTTTGGCTACACCTTC. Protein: CASSQELSFGYTF.

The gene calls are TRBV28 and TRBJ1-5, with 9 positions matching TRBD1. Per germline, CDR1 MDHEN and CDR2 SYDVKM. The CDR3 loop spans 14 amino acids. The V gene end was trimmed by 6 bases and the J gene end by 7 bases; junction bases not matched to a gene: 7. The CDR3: CASRSGQGSQPQHF. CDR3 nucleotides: TGTGCCAGCAGATCAGGACAGGGGAGCCAGCCCCAGCATTTT. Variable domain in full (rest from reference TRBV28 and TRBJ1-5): DVKVTQSSRYLVKRTGEKVFLECVQDMDHENMFWYRQDPGLGLRLIYFSYDVKMKEKGDIPEGYSVSREKKERFSLILESASTNQTSMYLCASRSGQGSQPQHFGDGTRLSIL.

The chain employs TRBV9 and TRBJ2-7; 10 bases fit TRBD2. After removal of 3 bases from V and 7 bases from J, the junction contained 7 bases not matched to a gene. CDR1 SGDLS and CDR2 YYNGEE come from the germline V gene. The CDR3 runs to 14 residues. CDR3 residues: CASSASGSRGEQYF. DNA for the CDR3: TGTGCCAGCAGCGCTAGCGGGAGCCGTGGTGAGCAGTACTTC.

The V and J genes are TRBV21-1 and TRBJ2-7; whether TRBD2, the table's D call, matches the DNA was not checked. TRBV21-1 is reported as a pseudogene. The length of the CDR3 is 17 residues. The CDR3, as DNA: TGTGCCAGCAGCAGTCCGGTAGCCCGCCCGGACTCCTACGAGCAGTACTTC. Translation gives CASSSPVARPDSYEQYF.

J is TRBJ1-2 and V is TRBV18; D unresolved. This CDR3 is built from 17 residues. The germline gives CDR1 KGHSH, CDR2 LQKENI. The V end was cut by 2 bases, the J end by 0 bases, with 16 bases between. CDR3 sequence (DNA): TGTGCCAGCTCACCAGGCCCTTTTGAGGCCGCTAACTATGGCTACACCTTC. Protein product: CASSPGPFEAANYGYTF.

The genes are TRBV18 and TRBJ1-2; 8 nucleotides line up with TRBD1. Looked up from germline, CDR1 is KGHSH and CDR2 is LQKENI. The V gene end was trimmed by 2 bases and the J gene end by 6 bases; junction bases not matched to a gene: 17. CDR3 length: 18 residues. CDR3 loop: CASSPSSPQGAQRNGYTF. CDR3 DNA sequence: TGTGCCAGCTCACCATCATCCCCTCAGGGGGCGCAGCGGAATGGCTACACCTTC.

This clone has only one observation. The CDR3 reads CASSQGLPTDTQYF. The CDR3 coding sequence is TGTGCCAGCAGCCAAGGACTCCCCACAGATACGCAGTATTTT. The chain has TRBV14 and TRBJ2-3; unclear D gene. V was clipped by 1 base and J by 2 bases, with 7 bases between them. CDR1 and CDR2 (germline): SGHDN, FVKESK. The CDR3 loop spans 14 amino acids.

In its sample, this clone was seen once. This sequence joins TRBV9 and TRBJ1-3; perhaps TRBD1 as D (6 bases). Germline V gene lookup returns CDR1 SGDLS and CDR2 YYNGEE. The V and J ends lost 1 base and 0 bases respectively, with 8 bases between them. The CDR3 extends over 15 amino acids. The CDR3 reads CASSVYRDSGNTIYF. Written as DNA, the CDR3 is TGTGCCAGCAGCGTATACAGGGACTCTGGAAACACCATATATTTT.

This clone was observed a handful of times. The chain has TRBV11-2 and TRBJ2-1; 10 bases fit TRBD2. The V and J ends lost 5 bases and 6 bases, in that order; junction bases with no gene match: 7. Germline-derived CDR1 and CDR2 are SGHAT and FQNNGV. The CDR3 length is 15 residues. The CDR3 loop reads CASSRGLADSNEQFF. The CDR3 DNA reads TGTGCCAGCAGCCGAGGACTAGCGGACAGCAATGAGCAGTTCTTC.